What follows is one T cell receptor beta chain and its context. The V segment lost 4 bases and the J segment 6 bases; nucleotides outside the gene matches: 9. Germline lookup yields CDR1 SGDLS and CDR2 YYNGEE. The CDR3 runs 15 residues. How the authors handled the data: The authors estimated nucleated cell counts from reference gene primer amplification. Measured with immunoSEQ multiplex PCR; TCRdb has only the in-frame clones, and not every one. That table gives V, J and clone size, and the DNA gave D and trimming. The table has more than 30,000 clones, roughly 84% seen once; the top ten hold around 11%. This sample is drawn from a study of blood T cell repertoires in COVID-19. For the study at large: Sites across the United States, Italy and Spain contributed samples from acute and convalescent COVID-19. Sample material is recorded as cDNA or gDNA derived from T cells, B-cell-depleted T cells, or PBMCs.

The sequence was obtained from a man in his 60s with active COVID-19. This rearrangement joins TRBV9 to TRBJ1-4, with TRBD1 identical over 7 bases. Sequencing used peripheral blood. For the CDR3, the DNA is TGTGCCAGCAGCCCACGACAGGGAGGCGATGAAAAACTGTTTTTT. Its protein product is CASSPRQGGDEKLFF.